The text below deals with one T cell receptor beta chain. Germline values: CDR1 LNHNV, CDR2 YYDKDF (reference sequence). This CDR3 region has 15 residues. Deletions cut 4 bases from V and 0 bases from J, with 11 bases between. The sample originates from a study of blood T cell repertoires in COVID-19. Whole-study context: Spain, Italy and the United States supplied samples that represented acute and convalescent COVID-19. From T cells, B-cell-depleted T cells, or PBMCs came the material, which was cDNA or gDNA.

Residents of over 20 US areas, aged about 18 to 89 years, made up the participants. Original processing notes: The assay estimated nucleated cells by amplifying reference gene primers. The protocol was immunoSEQ multiplex PCR, while the TCRdb copy is restricted to in-frame clones and leaves out a portion. The V and J calls and the clone size are those of that table, but D and trimming were determined from the DNA. The table has around 230,000 clones, around 88% seen once. The material sequenced was PBMCs or T cells enriched from blood (not recorded which). The chain is built from TRBV15 and TRBJ2-3, with TRBD2 as a possible D gene (6 bases). This clonotype was sampled from a woman aged 40 to 50 with acute COVID-19. The CDR3 sequence: CATSTGGSSTDTQYF. CDR3 DNA: TGTGCCACCAGCACCGGGGGATCTAGCACAGATACGCAGTATTTT. The entire variable domain, with the rest obtained from reference TRBV15 and TRBJ2-3, is as follows: DAMVIQNPRYQVTQFGKPVTLSCSQTLNHNVMYWYQQKSSQAPKLLFHYYDKDFNNEADTPDNFQSRRPNTSFCFLDIRSPGLGDTAMYLCATSTGGSSTDTQYFGPGTRLTVL.